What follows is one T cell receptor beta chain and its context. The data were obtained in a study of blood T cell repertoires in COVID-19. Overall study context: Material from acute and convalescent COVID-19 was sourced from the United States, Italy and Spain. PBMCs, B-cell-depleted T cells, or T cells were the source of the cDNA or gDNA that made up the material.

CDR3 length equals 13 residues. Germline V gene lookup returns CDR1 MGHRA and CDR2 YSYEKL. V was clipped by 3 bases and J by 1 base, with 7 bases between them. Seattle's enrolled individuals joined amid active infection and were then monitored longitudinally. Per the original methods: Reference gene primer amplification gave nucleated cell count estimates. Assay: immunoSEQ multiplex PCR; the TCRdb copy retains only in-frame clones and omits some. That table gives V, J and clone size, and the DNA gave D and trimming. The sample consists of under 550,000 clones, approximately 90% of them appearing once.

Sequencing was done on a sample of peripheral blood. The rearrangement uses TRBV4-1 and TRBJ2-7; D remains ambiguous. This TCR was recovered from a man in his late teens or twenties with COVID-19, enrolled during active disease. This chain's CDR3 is CASSHDLSYEQYF. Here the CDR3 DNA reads TGCGCCAGCAGCCACGACTTATCCTACGAGCAGTACTTC.